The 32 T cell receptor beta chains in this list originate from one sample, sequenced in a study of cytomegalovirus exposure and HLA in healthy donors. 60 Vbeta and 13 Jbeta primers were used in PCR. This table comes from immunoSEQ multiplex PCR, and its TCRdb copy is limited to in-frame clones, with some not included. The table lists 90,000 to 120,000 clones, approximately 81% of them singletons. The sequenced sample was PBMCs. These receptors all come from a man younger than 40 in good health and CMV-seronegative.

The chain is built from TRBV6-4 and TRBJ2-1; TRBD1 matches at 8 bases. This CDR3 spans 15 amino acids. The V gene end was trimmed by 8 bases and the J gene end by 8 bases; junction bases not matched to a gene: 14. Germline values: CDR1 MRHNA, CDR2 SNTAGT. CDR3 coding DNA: TGTGCCAGCGGCCCCGGGACAGGTGATTTCGATGAGCAGTTCTTC. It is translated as CASGPGTGDFDEQFF.

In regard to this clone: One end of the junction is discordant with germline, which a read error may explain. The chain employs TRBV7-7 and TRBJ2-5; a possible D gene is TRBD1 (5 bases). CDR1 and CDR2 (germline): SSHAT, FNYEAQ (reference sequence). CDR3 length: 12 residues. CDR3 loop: CASSLSQGTQYF. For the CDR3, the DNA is TGTGCTAGCAGCTTAAGCCAGGGAACCCAGTACTTC.

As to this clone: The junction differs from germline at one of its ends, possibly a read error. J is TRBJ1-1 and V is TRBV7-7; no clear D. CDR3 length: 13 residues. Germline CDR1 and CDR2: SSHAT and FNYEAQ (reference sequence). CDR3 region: CASSLTGNTEAFF. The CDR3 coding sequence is TGTGCTAGCAGCTTAACTGGGAACACTGAAGCTTTCTTT.

The CDR3 bases are TGTGCCAGCAGTTACTCGGACAGGGGACCAGCTTTCTTT. Encoded protein: CASSYSDRGPAFF. The chain joins TRBV6-5 to TRBJ1-1, with 9 nucleotides matching TRBD1. The germline V gene has CDR1 MNHEY and CDR2 SVGAGI. Unmatched junction bases numbered 3, after V lost 0 bases and J lost 10 bases. CDR3 length: 13 amino acids.

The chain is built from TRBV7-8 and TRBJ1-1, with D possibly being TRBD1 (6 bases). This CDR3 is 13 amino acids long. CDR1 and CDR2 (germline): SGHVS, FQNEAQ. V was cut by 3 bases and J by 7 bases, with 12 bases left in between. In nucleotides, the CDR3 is TGTGCCAGCAGCTTGGACAGAGGCAATGAAGCTTTCTTT. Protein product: CASSLDRGNEAFF. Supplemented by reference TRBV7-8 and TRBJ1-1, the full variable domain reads GAGVSQSPRYKVAKRGQDVALRCDPISGHVSLFWYQQALGQGPEFLTYFQNEAQLDKSGLPSDRFFAERPEGSVSTLKIQRTQQEDSAVYLCASSLDRGNEAFFGQGTRLTVV.

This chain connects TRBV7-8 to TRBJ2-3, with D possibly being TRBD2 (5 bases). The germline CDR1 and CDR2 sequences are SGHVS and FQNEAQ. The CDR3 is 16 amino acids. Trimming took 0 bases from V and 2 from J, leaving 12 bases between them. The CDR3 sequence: CASSLARLTPTDTQYF. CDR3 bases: TGTGCCAGCAGCTTAGCGAGACTAACTCCCACAGATACGCAGTATTTT.

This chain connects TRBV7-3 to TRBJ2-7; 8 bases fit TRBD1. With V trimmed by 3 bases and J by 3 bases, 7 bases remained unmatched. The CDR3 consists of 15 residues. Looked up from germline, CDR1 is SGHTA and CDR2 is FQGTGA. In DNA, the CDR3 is TGTGCCAGCAGCTTGTATCCGGGACAGGACTACGAGCAGTACTTC. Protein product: CASSLYPGQDYEQYF.

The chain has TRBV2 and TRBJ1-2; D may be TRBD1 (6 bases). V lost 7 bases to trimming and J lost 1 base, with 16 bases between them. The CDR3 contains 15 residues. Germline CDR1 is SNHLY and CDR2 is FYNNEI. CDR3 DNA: TGTGCCAGCAACCTCCGGGACACCTATAACTATGGCTACACCTTC. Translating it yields CASNLRDTYNYGYTF.

CDR3 sequence reads: CASSNRVSNEKLFF. CDR3 sequence (DNA): TGTGCCAGCAGCAACCGGGTCTCTAATGAAAAACTGTTTTTT. V and J are TRBV28 and TRBJ1-4; D gene uncertain. This CDR3 is built from 14 residues. Trimming shortened V by 6 bases and J by 3 bases, and 11 bases separated the two germline ends. Germline CDR1 MDHEN, CDR2 SYDVKM. Filled out from reference TRBV28 and TRBJ1-4, the complete variable domain reads DVKVTQSSRYLVKRTGEKVFLECVQDMDHENMFWYRQDPGLGLRLIYFSYDVKMKEKGDIPEGYSVSREKKERFSLILESASTNQTSMYLCASSNRVSNEKLFFGSGTQLSVL.

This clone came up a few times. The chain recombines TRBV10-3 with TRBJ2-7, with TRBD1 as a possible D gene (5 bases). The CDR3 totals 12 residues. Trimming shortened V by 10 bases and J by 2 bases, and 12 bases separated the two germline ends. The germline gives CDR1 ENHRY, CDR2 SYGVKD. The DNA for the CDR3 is TGTGCCACTGGGGCAAACGCCTACGAGCAGTACTTC. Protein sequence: CATGANAYEQYF.

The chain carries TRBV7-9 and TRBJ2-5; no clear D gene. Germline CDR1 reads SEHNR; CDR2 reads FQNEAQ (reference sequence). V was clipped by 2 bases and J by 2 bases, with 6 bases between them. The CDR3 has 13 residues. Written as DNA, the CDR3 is TGTGCCAGCAGCTTAACAGTACAAGAGACCCAGTACTTC. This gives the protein CASSLTVQETQYF.

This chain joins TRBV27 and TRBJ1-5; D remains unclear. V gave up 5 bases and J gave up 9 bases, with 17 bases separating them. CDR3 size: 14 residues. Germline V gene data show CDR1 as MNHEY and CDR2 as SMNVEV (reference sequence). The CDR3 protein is CASSESRVRSPQHF. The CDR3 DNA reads TGTGCCAGCAGTGAATCGAGGGTAAGATCGCCCCAGCATTTT.

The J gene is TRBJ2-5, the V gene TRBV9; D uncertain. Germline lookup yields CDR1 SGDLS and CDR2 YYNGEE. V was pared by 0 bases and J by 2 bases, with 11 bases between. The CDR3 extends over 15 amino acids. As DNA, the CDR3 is TGTGCCAGCAGCGTAGCCGGTGGAGTACAAGAGACCCAGTACTTC. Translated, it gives CASSVAGGVQETQYF.

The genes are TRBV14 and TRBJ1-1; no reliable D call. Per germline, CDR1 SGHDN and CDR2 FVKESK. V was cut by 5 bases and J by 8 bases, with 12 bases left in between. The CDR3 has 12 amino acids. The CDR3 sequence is CASSAGELEAFF. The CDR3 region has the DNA TGTGCCAGCAGCGCCGGGGAGCTAGAAGCTTTCTTT.

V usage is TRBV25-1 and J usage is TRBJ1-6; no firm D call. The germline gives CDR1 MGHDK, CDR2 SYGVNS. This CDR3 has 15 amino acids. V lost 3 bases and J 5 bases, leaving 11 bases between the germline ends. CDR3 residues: CASSDLERDNSPLHF. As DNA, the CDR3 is TGTGCCAGCAGTGATCTGGAGAGGGATAATTCACCCCTCCACTTT.

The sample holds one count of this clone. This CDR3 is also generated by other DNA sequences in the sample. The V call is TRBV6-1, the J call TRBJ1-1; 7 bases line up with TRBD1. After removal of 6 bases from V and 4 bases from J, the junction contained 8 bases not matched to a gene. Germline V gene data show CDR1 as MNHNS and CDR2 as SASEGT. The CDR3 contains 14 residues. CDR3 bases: TGTGCCAGCAGGGGACAGTCTATTTCCACTGAAGCTTTCTTT. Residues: CASRGQSISTEAFF.

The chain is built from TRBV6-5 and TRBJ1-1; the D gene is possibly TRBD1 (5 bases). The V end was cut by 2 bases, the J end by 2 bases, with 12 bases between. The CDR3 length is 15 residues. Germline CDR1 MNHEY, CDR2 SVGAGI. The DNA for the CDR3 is TGTGCCAGCAGTTACGGCAGAAGGGGCAACACTGAAGCTTTCTTT. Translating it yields CASSYGRRGNTEAFF.

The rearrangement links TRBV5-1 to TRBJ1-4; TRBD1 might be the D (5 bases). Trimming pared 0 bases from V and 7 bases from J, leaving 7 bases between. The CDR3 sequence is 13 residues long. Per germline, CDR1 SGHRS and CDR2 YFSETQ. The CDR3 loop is CASSLGRGEKLFF. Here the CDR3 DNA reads TGCGCCAGCAGCTTGGGGAGGGGTGAAAAACTGTTTTTT.

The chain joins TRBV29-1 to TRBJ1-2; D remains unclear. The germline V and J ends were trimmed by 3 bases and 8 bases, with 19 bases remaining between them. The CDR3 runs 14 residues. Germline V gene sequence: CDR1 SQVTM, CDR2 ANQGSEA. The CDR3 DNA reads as TGCAGCGTTGAGCGGGCGGGCCACGCGGTAGGCTACACCTTC. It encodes CSVERAGHAVGYTF.

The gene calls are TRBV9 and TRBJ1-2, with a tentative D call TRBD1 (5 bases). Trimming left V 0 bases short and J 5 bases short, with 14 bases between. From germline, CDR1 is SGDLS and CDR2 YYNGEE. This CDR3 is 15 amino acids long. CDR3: CASSVGGGEGYGYTF. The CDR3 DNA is TGTGCCAGCAGCGTAGGGGGAGGGGAAGGGTATGGCTACACCTTC.

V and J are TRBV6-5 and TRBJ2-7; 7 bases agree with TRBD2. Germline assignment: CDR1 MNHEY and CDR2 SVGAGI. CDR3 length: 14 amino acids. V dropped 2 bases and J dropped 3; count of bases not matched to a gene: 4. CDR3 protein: CASSYAPSGYEQYF. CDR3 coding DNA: TGTGCCAGCAGTTACGCGCCTAGCGGCTACGAGCAGTACTTC.

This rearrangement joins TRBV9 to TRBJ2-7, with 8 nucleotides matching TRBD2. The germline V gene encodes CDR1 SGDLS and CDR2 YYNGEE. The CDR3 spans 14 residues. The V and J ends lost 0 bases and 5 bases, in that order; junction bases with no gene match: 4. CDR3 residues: CASSVGDSGNEQYF. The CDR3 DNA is TGTGCCAGCAGCGTAGGGGATAGCGGGAACGAGCAGTACTTC.

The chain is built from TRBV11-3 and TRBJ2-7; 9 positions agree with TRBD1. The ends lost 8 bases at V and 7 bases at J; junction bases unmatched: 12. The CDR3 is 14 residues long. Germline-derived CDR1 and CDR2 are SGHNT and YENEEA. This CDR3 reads CASSPGQGTSEQYF. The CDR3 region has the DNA TGTGCCAGCTCACCGGGACAGGGTACGAGTGAGCAGTACTTC.

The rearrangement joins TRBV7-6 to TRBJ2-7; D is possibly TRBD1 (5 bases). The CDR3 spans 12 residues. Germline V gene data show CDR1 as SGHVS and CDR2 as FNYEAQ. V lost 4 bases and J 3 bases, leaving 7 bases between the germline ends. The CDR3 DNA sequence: TGTGCCAGCAGCTCCCAGGGCTACGAGCAGTACTTC. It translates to CASSSQGYEQYF.

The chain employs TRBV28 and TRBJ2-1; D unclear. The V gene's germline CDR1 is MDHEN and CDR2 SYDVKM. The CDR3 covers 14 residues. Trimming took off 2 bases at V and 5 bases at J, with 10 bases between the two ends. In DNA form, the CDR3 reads TGTGCCAGCAGTTTAGCGCGGTCCGACAATGAGCAGTTCTTC. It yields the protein CASSLARSDNEQFF.

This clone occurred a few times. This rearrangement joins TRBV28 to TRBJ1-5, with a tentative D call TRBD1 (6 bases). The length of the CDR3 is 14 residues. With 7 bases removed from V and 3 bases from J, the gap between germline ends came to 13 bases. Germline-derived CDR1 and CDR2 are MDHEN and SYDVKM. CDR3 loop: CASNRQAINQPQHF. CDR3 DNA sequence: TGTGCCAGCAATAGACAGGCTATCAATCAGCCCCAGCATTTT.

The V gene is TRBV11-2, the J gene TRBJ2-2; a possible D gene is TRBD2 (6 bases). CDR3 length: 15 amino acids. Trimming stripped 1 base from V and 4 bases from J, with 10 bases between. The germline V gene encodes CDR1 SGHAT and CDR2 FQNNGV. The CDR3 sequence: CASSLVYGGTGELFF. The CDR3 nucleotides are TGTGCCAGCAGCTTAGTGTACGGGGGCACCGGGGAGCTGTTTTTT.

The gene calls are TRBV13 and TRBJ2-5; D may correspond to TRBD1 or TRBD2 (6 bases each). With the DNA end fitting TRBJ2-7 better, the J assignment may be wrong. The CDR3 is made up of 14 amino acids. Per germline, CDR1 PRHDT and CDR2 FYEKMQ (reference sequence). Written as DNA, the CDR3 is TGTGCCAGCAGCCCGACGGAGGGGGCCTACGAGCAGTACTTC. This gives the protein CASSPTEGAYEQYF.

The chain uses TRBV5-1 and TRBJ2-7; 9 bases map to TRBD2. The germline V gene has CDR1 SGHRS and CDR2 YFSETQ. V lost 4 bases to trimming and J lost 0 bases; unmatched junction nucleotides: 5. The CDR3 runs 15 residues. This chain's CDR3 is CASSVDSGSSYEQYF. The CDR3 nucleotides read TGCGCCAGCAGCGTGGATAGCGGGAGCTCCTACGAGCAGTACTTC. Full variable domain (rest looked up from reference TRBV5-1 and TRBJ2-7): KAGVTQTPRYLIKTRGQQVTLSCSPISGHRSVSWYQQTPGQGLQFLFEYFSETQRNKGNFPGRFSGRQFSNSRSEMNVSTLELGDSALYLCASSVDSGSSYEQYFGPGTRLTVT.

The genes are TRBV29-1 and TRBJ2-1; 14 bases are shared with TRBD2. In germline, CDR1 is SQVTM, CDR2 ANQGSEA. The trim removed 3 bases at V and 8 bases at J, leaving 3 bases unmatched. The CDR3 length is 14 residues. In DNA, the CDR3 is TGCAGCGTTGACGGACTAGCGGGAGGCTATGAGCAGTTCTTC. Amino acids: CSVDGLAGGYEQFF.

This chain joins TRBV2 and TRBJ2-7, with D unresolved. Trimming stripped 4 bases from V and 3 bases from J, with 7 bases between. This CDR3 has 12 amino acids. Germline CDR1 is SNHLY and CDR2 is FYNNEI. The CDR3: CASSGFNYEQYF. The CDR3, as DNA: TGTGCCAGCAGTGGTTTCAACTACGAGCAGTACTTC. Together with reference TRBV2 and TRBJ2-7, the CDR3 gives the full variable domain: EPEVTQTPSHQVTQMGQEVILRCVPISNHLYFYWYRQILGQKVEFLVSFYNNEISEKSEIFDDQFSVERPDGSNFTLKIRSTKLEDSAMYFCASSGFNYEQYFGPGTRLTVT.

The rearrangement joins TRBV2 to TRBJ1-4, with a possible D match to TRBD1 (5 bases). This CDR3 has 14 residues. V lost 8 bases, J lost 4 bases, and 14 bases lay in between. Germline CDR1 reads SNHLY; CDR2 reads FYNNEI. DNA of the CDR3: TGTGCCAGCCGATGGGGCAGTAGTAATGAAAAACTGTTTTTT. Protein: CASRWGSSNEKLFF.